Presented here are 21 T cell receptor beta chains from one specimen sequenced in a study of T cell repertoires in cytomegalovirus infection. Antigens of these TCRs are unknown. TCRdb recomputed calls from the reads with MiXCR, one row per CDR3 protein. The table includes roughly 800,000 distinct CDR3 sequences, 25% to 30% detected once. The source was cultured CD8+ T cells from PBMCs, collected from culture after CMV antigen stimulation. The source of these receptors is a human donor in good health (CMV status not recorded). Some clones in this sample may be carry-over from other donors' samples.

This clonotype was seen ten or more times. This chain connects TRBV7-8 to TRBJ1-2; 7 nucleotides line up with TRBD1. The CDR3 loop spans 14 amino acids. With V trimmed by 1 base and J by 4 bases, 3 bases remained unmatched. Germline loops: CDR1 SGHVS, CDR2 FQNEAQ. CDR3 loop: CASSLDRGGYGYTF. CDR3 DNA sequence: TGTGCCAGCAGCTTAGACAGGGGAGGCTATGGCTACACCTTC.

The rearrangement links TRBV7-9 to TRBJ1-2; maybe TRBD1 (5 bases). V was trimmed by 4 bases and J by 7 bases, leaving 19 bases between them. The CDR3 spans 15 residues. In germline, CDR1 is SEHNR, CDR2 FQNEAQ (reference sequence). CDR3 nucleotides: TGTGCCAGCAGCTCTTCCAGGGAAAGGGGTTCTGGCTACACCTTC. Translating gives CASSSSRERGSGYTF.

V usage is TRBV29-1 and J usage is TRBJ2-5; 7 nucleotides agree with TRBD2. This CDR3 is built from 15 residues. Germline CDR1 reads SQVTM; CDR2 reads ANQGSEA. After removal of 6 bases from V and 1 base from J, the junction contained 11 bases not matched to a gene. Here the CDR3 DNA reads TGCAGCGTCCCTGGGAGGGCGCCTTCCCAAGAGACCCAGTACTTC. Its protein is CSVPGRAPSQETQYF.

CDR3 region: CASGLYYEQYV. The CDR3 region has the DNA TGTGCCAGCGGCTTGTACTACGAGCAGTACGTC. The J gene is TRBJ2-7, the V gene TRBV7-8; D call uncertain. The CDR3 consists of 11 residues. Germline CDR1 SGHVS, CDR2 FQNEAQ.

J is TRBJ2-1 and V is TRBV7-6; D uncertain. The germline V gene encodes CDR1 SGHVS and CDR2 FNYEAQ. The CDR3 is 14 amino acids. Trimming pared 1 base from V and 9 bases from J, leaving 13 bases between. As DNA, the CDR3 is TGTGCCAGCAGCTTAGACCGGGCCGAGATTGAGCAGTTCTTC. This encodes CASSLDRAEIEQFF.

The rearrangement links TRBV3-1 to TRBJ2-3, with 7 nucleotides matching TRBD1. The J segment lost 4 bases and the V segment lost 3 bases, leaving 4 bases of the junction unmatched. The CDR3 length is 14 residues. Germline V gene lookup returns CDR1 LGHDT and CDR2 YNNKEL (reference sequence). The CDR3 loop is CASSQTRGPDTQYF. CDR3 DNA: TGTGCCAGCAGCCAGACGAGGGGGCCAGATACGCAGTATTTT.

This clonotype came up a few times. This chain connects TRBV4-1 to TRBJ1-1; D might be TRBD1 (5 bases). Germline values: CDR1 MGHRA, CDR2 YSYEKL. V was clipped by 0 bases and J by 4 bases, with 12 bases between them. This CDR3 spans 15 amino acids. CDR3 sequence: CASSQESGFGTEAFF. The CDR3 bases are TGCGCCAGCAGCCAAGAATCAGGGTTTGGCACTGAAGCTTTCTTT.

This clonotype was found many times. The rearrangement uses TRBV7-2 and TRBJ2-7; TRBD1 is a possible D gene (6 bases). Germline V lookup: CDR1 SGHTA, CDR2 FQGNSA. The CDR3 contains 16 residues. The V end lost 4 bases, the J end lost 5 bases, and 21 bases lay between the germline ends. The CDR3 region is CASSSRRGTPQDEQYF. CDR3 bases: TGTGCCAGCAGCTCAAGAAGGGGGACACCACAGGACGAGCAGTACTTC.

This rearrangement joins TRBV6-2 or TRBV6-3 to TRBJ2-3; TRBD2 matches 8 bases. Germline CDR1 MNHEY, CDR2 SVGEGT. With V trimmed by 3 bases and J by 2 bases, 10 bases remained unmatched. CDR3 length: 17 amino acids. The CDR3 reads CASSYSGGGGPTDTQYF. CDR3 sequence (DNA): TGTGCCAGCAGTTATTCCGGGGGCGGGGGGCCCACAGATACGCAGTATTTT.

The CDR3 bases are TGTGCCAGCAGATTCGACAGGGGAGGCAATCAGCCCCAGCATTTT. Its translation: CASRFDRGGNQPQHF. The rearrangement joins TRBV6-2 or TRBV6-3 to TRBJ1-5; 8 bases match TRBD1. CDR1 MNHEY and CDR2 SVGEGT come from the germline V gene. The CDR3 runs to 15 residues. Trimming took 6 bases from V and 2 from J; bases not matched to a gene: 6.

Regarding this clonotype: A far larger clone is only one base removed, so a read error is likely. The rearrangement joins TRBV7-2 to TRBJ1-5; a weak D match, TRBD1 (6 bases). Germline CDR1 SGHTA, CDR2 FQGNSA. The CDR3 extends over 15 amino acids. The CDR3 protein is CVSSLGQYSNQPQHF. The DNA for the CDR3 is TGTGTCAGCAGCTTAGGACAGTATAGCAATCAGCCCCAGCATTTT.

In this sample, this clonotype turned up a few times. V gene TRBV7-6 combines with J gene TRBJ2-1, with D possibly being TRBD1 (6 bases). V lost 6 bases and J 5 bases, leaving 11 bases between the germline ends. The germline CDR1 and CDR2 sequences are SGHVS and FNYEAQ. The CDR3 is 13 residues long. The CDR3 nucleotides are TGTGCCAGCAGAGGACAGCGCCACAATGAGCAGTTCTTC. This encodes CASRGQRHNEQFF. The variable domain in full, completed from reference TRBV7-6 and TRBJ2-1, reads GAGVSQSPRYKVTKRGQDVALRCDPISGHVSLYWYRQALGQGPEFLTYFNYEAQQDKSGLPNDRFSAERPEGSISTLTIQRTEQRDSAMYRCASRGQRHNEQFFGPGTRLTVL.

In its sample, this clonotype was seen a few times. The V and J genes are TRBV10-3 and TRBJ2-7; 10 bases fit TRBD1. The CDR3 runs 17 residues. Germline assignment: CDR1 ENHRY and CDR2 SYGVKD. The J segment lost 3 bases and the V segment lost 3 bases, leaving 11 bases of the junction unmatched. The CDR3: CAISDSTGTGAGYEQYV. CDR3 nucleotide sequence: TGTGCCATCAGTGATTCCACCGGGACAGGGGCCGGCTACGAGCAGTACGTC.

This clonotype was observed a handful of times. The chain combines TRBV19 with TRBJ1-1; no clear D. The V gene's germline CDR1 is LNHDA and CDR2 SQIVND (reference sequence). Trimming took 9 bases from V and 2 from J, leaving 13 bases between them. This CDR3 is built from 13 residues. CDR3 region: CASSTDGNTEAFF. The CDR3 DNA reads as TGTGCCAGCAGCACGGACGGAAACACTGAAGCTTTCTTT.

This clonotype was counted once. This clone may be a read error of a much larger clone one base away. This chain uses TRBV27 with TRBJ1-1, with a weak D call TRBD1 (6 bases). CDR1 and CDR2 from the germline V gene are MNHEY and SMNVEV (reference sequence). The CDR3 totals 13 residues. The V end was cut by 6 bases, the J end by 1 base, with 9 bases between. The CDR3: CASRVTGNTEAFF. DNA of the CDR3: TGTGCCAGCAGGGTGACAGGGAACACTGAAGCTTTCTTT.

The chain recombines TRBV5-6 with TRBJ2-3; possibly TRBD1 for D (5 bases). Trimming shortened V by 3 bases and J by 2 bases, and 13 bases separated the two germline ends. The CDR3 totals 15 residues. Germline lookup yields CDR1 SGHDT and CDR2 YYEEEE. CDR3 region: CASSSLQGFTDTQYF. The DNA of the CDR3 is TGTGCCAGCAGCTCCCTCCAGGGTTTCACAGATACGCAGTATTTT.

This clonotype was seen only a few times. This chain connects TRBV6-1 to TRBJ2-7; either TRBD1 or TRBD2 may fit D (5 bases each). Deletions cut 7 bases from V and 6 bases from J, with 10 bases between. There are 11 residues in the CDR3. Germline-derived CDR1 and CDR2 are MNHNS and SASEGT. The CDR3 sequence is CASTRGTEQYV. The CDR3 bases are TGTGCCAGCACCAGAGGGACCGAGCAGTACGTC.

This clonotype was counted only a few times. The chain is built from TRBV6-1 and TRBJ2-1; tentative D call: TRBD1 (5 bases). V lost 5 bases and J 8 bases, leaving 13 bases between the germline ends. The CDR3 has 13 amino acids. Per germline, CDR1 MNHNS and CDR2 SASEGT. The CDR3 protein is CASSSTTGYEQFF. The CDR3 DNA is TGTGCCAGCAGTTCTACTACAGGATATGAGCAGTTCTTC.

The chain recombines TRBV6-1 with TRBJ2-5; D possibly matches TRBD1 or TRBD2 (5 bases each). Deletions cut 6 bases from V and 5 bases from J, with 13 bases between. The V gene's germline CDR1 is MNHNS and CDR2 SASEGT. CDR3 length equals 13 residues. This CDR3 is CASRDGGWETQYF. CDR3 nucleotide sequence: TGTGCCAGCAGGGATGGGGGTTGGGAGACCCAGTACTTC.

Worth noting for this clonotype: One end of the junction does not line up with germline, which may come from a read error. CDR3 residues: CASRHRLAGGRETQSF. DNA for the CDR3: TGTGCCAGCAGGCATAGACTAGCGGGGGGAAGAGAGACCCAGTCCTTC. The chain employs TRBV11-2 and TRBJ2-5; TRBD2 aligns across 13 bases. The CDR3 totals 16 residues. The germline V gene encodes CDR1 SGHAT and CDR2 FQNNGV.

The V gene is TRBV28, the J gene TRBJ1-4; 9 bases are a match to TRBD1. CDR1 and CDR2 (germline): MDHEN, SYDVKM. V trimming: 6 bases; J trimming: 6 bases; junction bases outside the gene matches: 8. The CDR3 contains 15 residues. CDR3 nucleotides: TGTGCCAGCAGGTTGCTCGACAGGGGGTATGAAAAACTGTTTTTT. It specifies CASRLLDRGYEKLFF.